Presented here are 23 T cell receptor beta chains from one specimen sequenced in a study of blood T cell repertoires in COVID-19. Measured with immunoSEQ multiplex PCR; TCRdb has only the in-frame clones, and not every one. The table includes almost 30,000 clones, approximately 80% detected once. The specimen sequenced was peripheral blood. These receptors were obtained from a woman in her 70s with acute or convalescent COVID-19.

The chain carries TRBV28 and TRBJ1-2; TRBD1 is a possible D gene (6 bases). With 6 bases removed from V and 8 bases from J, the gap between germline ends came to 13 bases. The CDR3 is 12 amino acids. Germline CDR1 and CDR2: MDHEN and SYDVKM. The CDR3 spells CASSRTGGGYTF. The CDR3 DNA sequence: TGTGCCAGCAGCCGGACTGGGGGCGGCTACACCTTC.

The gene calls are TRBV2 and TRBJ2-2; 11 nucleotides align to TRBD1. This CDR3 comprises 15 residues. V trimming: 7 bases; J trimming: 5 bases; junction bases outside the gene matches: 6. The germline V gene encodes CDR1 SNHLY and CDR2 FYNNEI. CDR3 residues: CASNGQGAVTGELFF. The DNA for the CDR3 is TGTGCCAGCAACGGACAGGGGGCAGTAACCGGGGAGCTGTTTTTT.

This clone turned up a few times. The CDR3 DNA sequence: TGTGCCAGCAGTCCCGAACCCCCCACAGACAGAAGGGGTCAGCCCCAGCATTTT. It encodes CASSPEPPTDRRGQPQHF. The chain employs TRBV7-8 and TRBJ1-5; a possible D gene is TRBD1 (5 bases). Trimming removed 6 bases at V and 6 bases at J, with 27 bases between. This CDR3 spans 18 amino acids. Germline values: CDR1 SGHVS, CDR2 FQNEAQ.

CDR3 protein: CASSYGLALEQYF. The CDR3 DNA sequence: TGTGCCAGCAGCTATGGACTAGCGTTGGAGCAGTACTTC. V gene TRBV5-6 combines with J gene TRBJ2-7, with 9 bases matching TRBD2. The J segment lost 7 bases and the V segment lost 3 bases, leaving 5 bases of the junction unmatched. CDR3 length: 13 amino acids. The V gene's germline CDR1 is SGHDT and CDR2 YYEEEE.

Here the CDR3 reads CASRGQGARGYTF. The CDR3 DNA is TGTGCCAGCAGGGGGCAGGGGGCAAGGGGCTACACCTTC. This chain joins TRBV12-3 or TRBV12-4 and TRBJ1-2, with 8 bases matching TRBD1. Germline trimming cut 6 bases from V and 8 bases from J; bases unmatched to any gene: 8. The CDR3 length is 13 residues.

The J gene is TRBJ2-1, the V gene TRBV3-1 (or the pseudogene TRBV3-2); no reliable D call. V dropped 4 bases and J dropped 4 bases, with 8 bases sitting between them. CDR1 and CDR2 (germline): LGHDT, YNNKEL (reference sequence). The CDR3 extends over 13 amino acids. The CDR3 DNA reads as TGTGCCAGCAGCCCCTACGGGTACAATGAGCAGTTCTTC. This translates into CASSPYGYNEQFF.

The chain combines TRBV3-1 (or the pseudogene TRBV3-2) with TRBJ2-7; perhaps TRBD2 as D (6 bases). The germline gives CDR1 LGHDT, CDR2 YNNKEL (reference sequence). V was trimmed by 5 bases and J by 1 base, leaving 9 bases between them. This CDR3 is built from 13 residues. The CDR3 DNA is TGTGCCAGCAGCGAGGGACTGTCCTACGAGCAGTACTTC. Its translation is CASSEGLSYEQYF.

A few counts support this clone. The V call is TRBV5-1, the J call TRBJ1-4; perhaps TRBD1 as D (6 bases). Germline assignment: CDR1 SGHRS and CDR2 YFSETQ. The CDR3 length is 15 residues. Trimming removed 0 bases from V and 8 bases from J, with 14 bases in between. The CDR3 loop reads CASSLETGQREKLFF. CDR3 DNA: TGCGCCAGCAGCTTGGAGACAGGCCAAAGGGAAAAACTGTTTTTT.

The chain uses TRBV19 and TRBJ2-4; a weak D match, TRBD1 (5 bases). The CDR3 extends over 12 amino acids. V lost 5 bases, J lost 8 bases, and 10 bases lay in between. Per the germline V gene, CDR1 is LNHDA and CDR2 is SQIVND (reference sequence). For the CDR3, the DNA is TGTGCCAGTAGTGCCAGGGTTGACATTCAGTACTTC. It translates to CASSARVDIQYF.

This chain connects TRBV3-1 (or the pseudogene TRBV3-2) to TRBJ2-7; weak D call: TRBD1 (6 bases). The V gene's germline CDR1 is LGHDT and CDR2 YNNKEL (reference sequence). V lost 1 base and J 0 bases, leaving 7 bases between the germline ends. The CDR3 length is 14 residues. CDR3 amino acids: CASSQGTVSYEQYF. The CDR3 DNA is TGTGCCAGCAGCCAAGGGACAGTCTCCTACGAGCAGTACTTC.

This chain links TRBV5-6 with TRBJ2-1; 8 nucleotides line up with TRBD2. The CDR3 is 15 amino acids. Germline trimming cut 3 bases from V and 9 bases from J; bases unmatched to any gene: 11. From germline, CDR1 is SGHDT and CDR2 YYEEEE. DNA of the CDR3: TGTGCCAGCAGCTCCCGCGGGGGGCGGTCCTCTGAGCAGTTCTTC. It translates to CASSSRGGRSSEQFF.

This clone was seen only a few times. The rearrangement links TRBV19 to TRBJ1-4; 8 bases agree with TRBD1. CDR3 length: 19 residues. Unmatched junction bases numbered 13, after V lost 4 bases and J lost 0 bases. The germline V gene encodes CDR1 LNHDA and CDR2 SQIVND (reference sequence). CDR3 in DNA: TGTGCCAGTAGTAACCCGACAGGGGCTGTGCGGCCAACTAATGAAAAACTGTTTTTT. Its protein is CASSNPTGAVRPTNEKLFF.

The chain is built from TRBV7-3 and TRBJ2-7, with D unclear. The V end was cut by 5 bases, the J end by 0 bases, with 20 bases between. Germline CDR1 reads SGHTA; CDR2 reads FQGTGA. This CDR3 is 17 amino acids long. CDR3 protein: CASSPTPRMTTSYEQYF. The DNA of the CDR3 is TGTGCCAGCAGCCCAACGCCGCGCATGACAACCTCCTACGAGCAGTACTTC.

This clone was counted only a few times. This rearrangement joins TRBV6-2 or TRBV6-3 to TRBJ2-1; the D gene is possibly TRBD2 (6 bases). This CDR3 is built from 16 residues. V lost 2 bases, J lost 7 bases, and 18 bases lay in between. Germline CDR1 MNHEY, CDR2 SVGEGT. For the CDR3, the DNA is TGTGCCAGCAGTTACACTTGGGCGGGGCGCATGAATGAGCAGTTCTTC. Residues: CASSYTWAGRMNEQFF.

The chain is built from TRBV5-1 and TRBJ2-1; no definite D call. The CDR3 has 13 residues. In germline, CDR1 is SGHRS, CDR2 YFSETQ. The V gene lost 2 bases and the J gene lost 9 bases, with 12 bases spanning the gap. In nucleotides, the CDR3 is TGCGCCAGCAGCTTCTCAGTGGCGGCTGAGCAGTTCTTC. Its protein product is CASSFSVAAEQFF. The variable domain in full, with the rest retrieved from reference TRBV5-1 and TRBJ2-1, is KAGVTQTPRYLIKTRGQQVTLSCSPISGHRSVSWYQQTPGQGLQFLFEYFSETQRNKGNFPGRFSGRQFSNSRSEMNVSTLELGDSALYLCASSFSVAAEQFFGPGTRLTVL.

This clone was seen repeatedly, ten times or more. The CDR3: CASSVGQGADGYTF. The DNA for the CDR3 is TGTGCCAGCAGTGTGGGACAGGGTGCGGATGGCTACACCTTC. The J gene is TRBJ1-2, the V gene TRBV25-1; TRBD1 matches 9 bases. The CDR3 has 14 amino acids. Unmatched junction bases numbered 6, after V lost 4 bases and J lost 6 bases. CDR1 and CDR2 from the germline V gene are MGHDK and SYGVNS.

The chain recombines TRBV28 with TRBJ2-1, with 11 bases aligning to TRBD2. Germline assignment: CDR1 MDHEN and CDR2 SYDVKM. J gave up 7 bases and V 3 bases, and 11 bases lay outside the gene matches. The CDR3 totals 17 residues. CDR3 nucleotide sequence: TGTGCCAGCAGTTTGGCTAGCGGGGGGCCAGGGGGGAATGAGCAGTTCTTC. It codes for CASSLASGGPGGNEQFF. Drawing the rest from reference TRBV28 and TRBJ2-1, the complete variable domain is DVKVTQSSRYLVKRTGEKVFLECVQDMDHENMFWYRQDPGLGLRLIYFSYDVKMKEKGDIPEGYSVSREKKERFSLILESASTNQTSMYLCASSLASGGPGGNEQFFGPGTRLTVL.

This clone was seen a few times. The J gene is TRBJ2-1, the V gene TRBV28; 12 nucleotides align to TRBD2. This CDR3 is built from 14 residues. The germline CDR1 and CDR2 sequences are MDHEN and SYDVKM. The V gene end was trimmed by 4 bases and the J gene end by 7 bases; junction bases not matched to a gene: 2. DNA for the CDR3: TGTGCCAGCAGTTCTAGCGGGAGGGCGAATGAGCAGTTCTTC. It yields the protein CASSSSGRANEQFF. The whole variable domain, remainder taken from reference TRBV28 and TRBJ2-1, is DVKVTQSSRYLVKRTGEKVFLECVQDMDHENMFWYRQDPGLGLRLIYFSYDVKMKEKGDIPEGYSVSREKKERFSLILESASTNQTSMYLCASSSSGRANEQFFGPGTRLTVL.

The chain is built from TRBV27 and TRBJ2-7, with D possibly being TRBD1 (6 bases). Trimming stripped 6 bases from V and 11 bases from J, with 17 bases between. From germline, CDR1 is MNHEY and CDR2 SMNVEV (reference sequence). CDR3 length: 12 residues. CDR3 nucleotide sequence: TGTGCCAGCAGCCAGGGGCGTGGAAGTGAGTACTTC. This sequence encodes CASSQGRGSEYF.

This sequence joins TRBV5-1 and TRBJ2-1; TRBD1 aligns across 7 bases. Germline CDR1 is SGHRS and CDR2 is YFSETQ. V was clipped by 5 bases and J by 5 bases; unmatched bases: 7. The CDR3 sequence is 14 residues long. The CDR3 sequence is CASSVTGDNNEQFF. The CDR3 nucleotides are TGCGCCAGCAGTGTTACAGGGGATAACAATGAGCAGTTCTTC.

The chain uses TRBV9 and TRBJ2-3; D remains unclear. The V and J ends lost 0 bases and 4 bases respectively, with 9 bases between them. This CDR3 comprises 14 residues. Looked up from germline, CDR1 is SGDLS and CDR2 is YYNGEE. The CDR3 DNA sequence: TGTGCCAGCAGCGTAGCCCCCGTCGCAGATACGCAGTATTTT. It encodes CASSVAPVADTQYF.

This chain joins TRBV24-1 and TRBJ2-6; 7 bases fit TRBD1. Losses at the gene ends were 2 bases for V and 0 bases for J; bases not matched to a gene: 6. The CDR3 sequence is 18 residues long. Germline values: CDR1 KGHDR, CDR2 SFDVKD. The CDR3 DNA sequence: TGTGCCACCAGTGATTCACCGGGACAGAGCTCTGGGGCCAACGTCCTGACTTTC. Translating gives CATSDSPGQSSGANVLTF.

The V gene is TRBV2, the J gene TRBJ2-7; a weak D match, TRBD1 (5 bases). V was clipped by 6 bases and J by 6 bases, with 15 bases between them. Germline loops: CDR1 SNHLY, CDR2 FYNNEI. The CDR3 has 13 residues. The CDR3 DNA reads as TGTGCCAGCAGCAGACAGCGCAGTGGCGAGCAGTACTTC. Translating gives CASSRQRSGEQYF.